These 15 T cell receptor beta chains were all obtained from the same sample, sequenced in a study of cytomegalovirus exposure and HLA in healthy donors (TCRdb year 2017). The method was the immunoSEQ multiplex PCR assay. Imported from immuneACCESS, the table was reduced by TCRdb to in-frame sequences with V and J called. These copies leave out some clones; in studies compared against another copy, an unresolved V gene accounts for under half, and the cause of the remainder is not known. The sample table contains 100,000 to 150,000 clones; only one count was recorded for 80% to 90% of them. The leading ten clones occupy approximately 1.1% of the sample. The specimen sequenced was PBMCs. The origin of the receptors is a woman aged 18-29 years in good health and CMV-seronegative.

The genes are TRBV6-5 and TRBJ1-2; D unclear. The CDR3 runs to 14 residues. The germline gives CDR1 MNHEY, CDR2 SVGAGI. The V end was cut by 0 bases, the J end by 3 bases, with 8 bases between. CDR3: CASSYSSGDYGYTF. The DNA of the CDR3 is TGTGCCAGCAGTTACTCCTCGGGAGACTATGGCTACACCTTC.

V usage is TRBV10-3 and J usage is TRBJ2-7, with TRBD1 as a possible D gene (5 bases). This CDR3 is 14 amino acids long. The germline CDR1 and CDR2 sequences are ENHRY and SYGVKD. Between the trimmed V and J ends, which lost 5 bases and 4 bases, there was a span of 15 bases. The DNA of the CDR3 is TGTGCCATCAGTTGGCAGGGTCCCGGGTACGAGCAGTACTTC. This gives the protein CAISWQGPGYEQYF.

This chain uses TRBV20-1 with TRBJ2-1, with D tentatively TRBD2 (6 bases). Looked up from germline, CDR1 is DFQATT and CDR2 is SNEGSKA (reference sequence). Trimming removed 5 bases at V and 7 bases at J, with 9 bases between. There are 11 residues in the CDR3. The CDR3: CSAQRVNEQFF. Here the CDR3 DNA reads TGCAGTGCTCAGCGGGTAAATGAGCAGTTCTTC.

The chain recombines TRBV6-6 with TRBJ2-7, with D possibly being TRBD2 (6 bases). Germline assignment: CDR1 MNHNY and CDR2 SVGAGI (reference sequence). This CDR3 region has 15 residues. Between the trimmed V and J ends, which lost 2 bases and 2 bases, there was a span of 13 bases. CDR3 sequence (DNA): TGTGCCAGCAGTTACAATACGGGAGTTGCCTACGAGCAGTACTTC. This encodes CASSYNTGVAYEQYF.

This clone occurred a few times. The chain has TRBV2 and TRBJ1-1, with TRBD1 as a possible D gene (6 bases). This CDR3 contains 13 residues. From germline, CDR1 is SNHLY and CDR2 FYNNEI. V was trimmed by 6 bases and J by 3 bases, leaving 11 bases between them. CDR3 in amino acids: CASSNRVDTEAFF. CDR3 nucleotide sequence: TGTGCCAGCAGCAACAGGGTGGACACTGAAGCTTTCTTT.

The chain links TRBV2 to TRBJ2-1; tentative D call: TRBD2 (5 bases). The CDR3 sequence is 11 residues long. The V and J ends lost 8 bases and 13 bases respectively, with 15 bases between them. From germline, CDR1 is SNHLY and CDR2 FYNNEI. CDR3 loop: CASLRAESQFF. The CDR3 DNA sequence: TGTGCCAGCTTGCGGGCGGAATCCCAGTTCTTC.

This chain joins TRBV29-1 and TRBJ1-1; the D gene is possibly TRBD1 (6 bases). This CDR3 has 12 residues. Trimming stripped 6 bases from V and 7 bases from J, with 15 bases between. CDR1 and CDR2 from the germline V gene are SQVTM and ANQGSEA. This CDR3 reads CSVDDRRYEAFF. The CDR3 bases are TGCAGCGTAGATGACAGGCGTTATGAAGCTTTCTTT. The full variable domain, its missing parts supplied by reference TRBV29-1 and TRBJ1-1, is SAVISQKPSRDICQRGTSLTIQCQVDSQVTMMFWYRQQPGQSLTLIATANQGSEATYESGFVIDKFPISRPNLTFSTLTVSNMSPEDSSIYLCSVDDRRYEAFFGQGTRLTVV.

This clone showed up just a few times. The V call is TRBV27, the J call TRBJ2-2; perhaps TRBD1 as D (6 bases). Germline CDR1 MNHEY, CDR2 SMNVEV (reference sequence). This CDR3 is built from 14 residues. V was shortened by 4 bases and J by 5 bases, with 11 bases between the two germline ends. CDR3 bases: TGTGCCAGCAGTTGGTCAGGGGAAACCGGGGAGCTGTTTTTT. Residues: CASSWSGETGELFF.

The CDR3 is CSVTSGRGDTQYF. In DNA, the CDR3 is TGCAGCGTAACTAGCGGGAGGGGAGATACGCAGTATTTT. The gene calls are TRBV29-1 and TRBJ2-3; the match to TRBD2 covers 13 bases. The J segment lost 5 bases and the V segment lost 6 bases, leaving 2 bases of the junction unmatched. The CDR3 length is 13 residues. From germline, CDR1 is SQVTM and CDR2 ANQGSEA.

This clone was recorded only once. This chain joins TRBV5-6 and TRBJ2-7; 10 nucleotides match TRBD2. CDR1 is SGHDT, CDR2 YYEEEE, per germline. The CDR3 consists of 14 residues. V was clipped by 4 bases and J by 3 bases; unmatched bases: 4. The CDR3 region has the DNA TGTGCCAGCAGCGAGGCTAGCGGGGGCTACGAGCAGTACGTC. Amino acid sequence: CASSEASGGYEQYV.

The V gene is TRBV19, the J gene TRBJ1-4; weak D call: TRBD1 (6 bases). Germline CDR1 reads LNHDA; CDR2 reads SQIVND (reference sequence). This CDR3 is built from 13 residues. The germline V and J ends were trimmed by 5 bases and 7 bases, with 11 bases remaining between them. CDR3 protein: CASSPTGSEKLFF. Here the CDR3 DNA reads TGTGCCAGTAGTCCGACAGGCAGTGAAAAACTGTTTTTT.

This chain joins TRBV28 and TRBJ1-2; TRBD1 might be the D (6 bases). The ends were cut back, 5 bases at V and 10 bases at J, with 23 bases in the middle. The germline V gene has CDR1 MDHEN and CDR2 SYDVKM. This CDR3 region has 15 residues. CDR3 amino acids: CASSTAGDTGSTYTF. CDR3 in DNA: TGTGCCAGCAGTACCGCGGGGGACACCGGGTCCACCTACACCTTC.

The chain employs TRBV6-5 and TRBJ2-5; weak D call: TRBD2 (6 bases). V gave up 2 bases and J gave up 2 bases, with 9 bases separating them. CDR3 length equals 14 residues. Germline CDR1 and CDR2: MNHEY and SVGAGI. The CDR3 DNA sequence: TGTGCCAGCAGTTACGGCGGGGCGCAAGAGACCCAGTACTTC. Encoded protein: CASSYGGAQETQYF.

For the CDR3, the DNA is TGCGCCAGCAGCCTAAGGAGGGGTGAGCAGTTCTTC. Translation: CASSLRRGEQFF. The chain combines TRBV5-1 with TRBJ2-1, with D possibly matching TRBD2 (6 bases). Trimming removed 4 bases at V and 9 bases at J, with 11 bases between. The germline gives CDR1 SGHRS, CDR2 YFSETQ. There are 12 residues in the CDR3.

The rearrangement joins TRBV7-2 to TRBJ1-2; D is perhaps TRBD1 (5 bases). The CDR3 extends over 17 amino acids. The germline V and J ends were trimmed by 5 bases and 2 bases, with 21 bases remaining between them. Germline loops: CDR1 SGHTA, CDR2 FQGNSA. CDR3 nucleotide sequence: TGTGCCAGCAGCCCTAACTGGGGGAGGAGCACGAACTATGGCTACACCTTC. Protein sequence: CASSPNWGRSTNYGYTF. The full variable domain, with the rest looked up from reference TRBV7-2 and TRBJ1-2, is GAGVSQSPSNKVTEKGKDVELRCDPISGHTALYWYRQSLGQGLEFLIYFQGNSAPDKSGLPSDRFSAERTGGSVSTLTIQRTQQEDSAVYLCASSPNWGRSTNYGYTFGSGTRLTVV.